The 23 T cell receptor beta chains in this list originate from one sample, sequenced in a study of spatial heterogeneity in lung cancer. TCRdb re-called the 5' RACE reads through MiXCR, storing one row per CDR3 protein. The sample has around 89,000 distinct CDR3 sequences, 10% to 15% seen once. Time point described: sample taken at primary tumor resection. The source material was PBMCs, sampled at surgery. The receptors were gathered from a male donor with early-stage non-small cell lung cancer.

This chain connects TRBV12-3 or TRBV12-4 to TRBJ2-3; 8 bases match TRBD2. The V and J ends lost 6 bases and 6 bases, in that order; junction bases with no gene match: 14. This CDR3 spans 16 amino acids. The CDR3 DNA reads as TGTGCCAGCAGGCCGGGACTAGACTACGCGGGGGATACGCAGTATTTT. Amino acid sequence: CASRPGLDYAGDTQYF.

V gene TRBV20-1 combines with J gene TRBJ1-2; D is undetermined. V lost 0 bases and J 8 bases, leaving 16 bases between the germline ends. CDR3 length: 14 residues. The germline V gene has CDR1 DFQATT and CDR2 SNEGSKA (reference sequence). The CDR3 is CSARDPDRLRGYTF. CDR3 coding DNA: TGCAGTGCTAGAGATCCCGACCGGCTCAGGGGCTACACCTTC.

The rearrangement joins TRBV29-1 to TRBJ2-3, with 10 bases lining up with TRBD2. The CDR3 runs to 14 residues. CDR1 and CDR2 from the germline V gene are SQVTM and ANQGSEA. The V gene end was trimmed by 2 bases and the J gene end by 7 bases; junction bases not matched to a gene: 6. The CDR3 here is CSVELAGASYTQYF. CDR3 sequence (DNA): TGCAGCGTTGAACTAGCGGGAGCTTCATATACGCAGTATTTT.

This clonotype occurred a few times. The CDR3 loop is CASSRSGLAFEQYF. The CDR3 nucleotides read TGTGCCAGCAGCCGGTCAGGACTAGCCTTCGAGCAGTACTTC. The chain uses TRBV5-4 and TRBJ2-7; TRBD2 agrees at 8 bases. Germline values: CDR1 SGHNT, CDR2 YYREEE (reference sequence). The CDR3 spans 14 residues. The ends lost 4 bases at V and 6 bases at J; junction bases unmatched: 9. The full variable domain, rest sourced from reference TRBV5-4 and TRBJ2-7, is ETGVTQSPTHLIKTRGQQVTLRCSSQSGHNTVSWYQQALGQGPQFIFQYYREEENGRGNFPPRFSGLQFPNYSSELNVNALELDDSALYLCASSRSGLAFEQYFGPGTRLTVT.

This clonotype has a count of ten or more. The V gene is TRBV15, the J gene TRBJ2-2, with no clear D. Germline lookup yields CDR1 LNHNV and CDR2 YYDKDF (reference sequence). Deletions cut 1 base from V and 5 bases from J, with 5 bases between. The CDR3 spans 13 residues. This chain's CDR3 is CATSRAATGELFF. CDR3 in DNA: TGTGCCACCAGCAGAGCGGCGACCGGGGAGCTGTTTTTT.

The rearrangement joins TRBV29-1 to TRBJ1-2; the D is unclear. V lost 6 bases and J 8 bases, leaving 28 bases between the germline ends. The CDR3 has 16 amino acids. CDR1 and CDR2 (germline): SQVTM, ANQGSEA. In DNA, the CDR3 is TGCAGCGTGGAAATGGCGAACCCCGAGCTTAAAGAAGGCTACACCTTC. It encodes CSVEMANPELKEGYTF.

This clonotype was counted between two and nine times. This rearrangement joins TRBV28 to TRBJ1-2, with D unresolved. Per the germline V gene, CDR1 is MDHEN and CDR2 is SYDVKM. Deletions cut 2 bases from V and 7 bases from J, with 8 bases between. CDR3 size: 12 residues. The CDR3 here is CASSLRESGYTF. CDR3 bases: TGTGCCAGCAGTTTAAGGGAGAGTGGCTACACCTTC.

This sequence joins TRBV12-3 or TRBV12-4 and TRBJ1-1; the match to TRBD1 covers 8 bases. V lost 6 bases and J lost 4; bases outside the gene matches: 10. The CDR3 has 15 residues. The CDR3 DNA is TGTGCCAGCAGCCGCCTCGGACAGGGTGCCACTGAAGCTTTCTTT. Its protein product is CASSRLGQGATEAFF.

This clonotype has a count of ten or more. The chain joins TRBV28 to TRBJ2-2; tentative D call: TRBD2 (5 bases). Trimming cost V 2 bases and J 4 bases, with 11 bases left between them. The CDR3 has 15 residues. Per germline, CDR1 MDHEN and CDR2 SYDVKM. CDR3 bases: TGTGCCAGCAGTTTACTACTCGGGGTCACCGGGGAGCTGTTTTTT. It encodes CASSLLLGVTGELFF.

This clonotype has more than one count but fewer than ten. The gene calls are TRBV7-2 and TRBJ1-2; D gene unclear. The germline V gene has CDR1 SGHTA and CDR2 FQGNSA. The CDR3 runs 15 residues. V was pared by 0 bases and J by 5 bases, with 13 bases between. In DNA form, the CDR3 reads TGTGCCAGCAGCTTAGCCCTGGCCGTTCAGTATGGCTACACCTTC. Translating it yields CASSLALAVQYGYTF. Full variable domain (rest looked up from reference TRBV7-2 and TRBJ1-2): GAGVSQSPSNKVTEKGKDVELRCDPISGHTALYWYRQSLGQGLEFLIYFQGNSAPDKSGLPSDRFSAERTGGSVSTLTIQRTQQEDSAVYLCASSLALAVQYGYTFGSGTRLTVV.

This chain links TRBV3-1 with TRBJ2-1; TRBD2 matches at 7 bases. The V gene end was trimmed by 4 bases and the J gene end by 5 bases; junction bases not matched to a gene: 11. This CDR3 region has 16 residues. Germline assignment: CDR1 LGHDT and CDR2 YNNKEL (reference sequence). For the CDR3, the DNA is TGTGCCAGCAGCCTAGCGACCGGGACTAAAAACAATGAGCAGTTCTTC. It yields the protein CASSLATGTKNNEQFF.

This chain uses TRBV20-1 with TRBJ2-7, with 9 bases lining up with TRBD2. CDR3 size: 15 residues. Germline V gene sequence: CDR1 DFQATT, CDR2 SNEGSKA (reference sequence). The ends lost 0 bases at V and 4 bases at J; junction bases unmatched: 7. As DNA, the CDR3 is TGCAGTGCTAGAGAGGGGCTAGCGGGACGGTACGAGCAGTACTTC. Its protein is CSAREGLAGRYEQYF.

This rearrangement joins TRBV12-3 or TRBV12-4 to TRBJ2-1, with 10 nucleotides matching TRBD2. V lost 6 bases and J lost 2; bases outside the gene matches: 4. This CDR3 is built from 15 residues. Here the CDR3 DNA reads TGTGCCAGCAGGAGGACTAGCGGTGCCTACAATGAGCAGTTCTTC. This encodes CASRRTSGAYNEQFF.

This clonotype has a count of ten or more. The rearrangement joins TRBV25-1 to TRBJ2-7; 12 nucleotides line up with TRBD1. With V trimmed by 6 bases and J by 5 bases, 2 bases remained unmatched. There are 13 residues in the CDR3. Germline CDR1 reads MGHDK; CDR2 reads SYGVNS. In DNA, the CDR3 is TGTGCCAGCAGGGGACAGGGGGCTGACGAGCAGTACTTC. Its translation: CASRGQGADEQYF.

This clonotype was seen a handful of times. The CDR3 loop reads CASSLENNYGYTF. The CDR3 region has the DNA TGTGCCAGCAGCTTGGAGAATAACTATGGCTACACCTTC. J is TRBJ1-2 and V is TRBV5-4; D unclear. V shed 0 bases and J shed 1 base, with 4 bases lying between them. The CDR3 totals 13 residues. Germline V gives CDR1 SGHNT, CDR2 YYREEE (reference sequence).

There are a few counts of this clonotype. This chain joins TRBV7-2 and TRBJ2-5; D uncertain. V shed 4 bases and J shed 4 bases, with 16 bases lying between them. The CDR3 contains 15 residues. Germline assignment: CDR1 SGHTA and CDR2 FQGNSA. The CDR3 DNA is TGTGCCAGCAGCTGGCCCCTTTCTTCCGGAGAGACCCAGTACTTC. Amino acids: CASSWPLSSGETQYF.

The sample holds a few counts of this clonotype. V and J are TRBV6-6 and TRBJ1-5, with TRBD1 matching 8 bases. Germline CDR1 reads MNHNY; CDR2 reads SVGAGI (reference sequence). The CDR3 is made up of 14 amino acids. After removal of 6 bases from V and 3 bases from J, the junction contained 4 bases not matched to a gene. The CDR3 sequence: CASRSTGDNQPQHF. The CDR3 region has the DNA TGTGCCAGCAGGTCGACAGGGGACAATCAGCCCCAGCATTTT.

This clonotype was recorded at least ten times. The CDR3, as DNA: TGCAGCGTTGAAGGGGGCGACGAGCAGTACTTC. This translates into CSVEGGDEQYF. V is TRBV29-1 and J is TRBJ2-7; tentative D call: TRBD1 (5 bases). The CDR3 totals 11 residues. The V gene's germline CDR1 is SQVTM and CDR2 ANQGSEA. V was trimmed by 1 base and J by 5 bases, leaving 6 bases between them.

The table lists this clonotype with a few counts. The rearrangement links TRBV10-3 to TRBJ2-1; TRBD1 or TRBD2 may be the D gene (5 bases each). V dropped 3 bases and J dropped 7 bases, with 13 bases sitting between them. The CDR3 length is 14 residues. Germline CDR1 reads ENHRY; CDR2 reads SYGVKD. The CDR3 DNA follows: TGTGCCATCAGTGACAGGGAGAAGGGTAATGAGCAGTTCTTC. The encoded protein is CAISDREKGNEQFF.

On this clonotype: One end of the junction does not line up with germline, which may come from a read error. The rearrangement links TRBV19 to TRBJ2-1, with TRBD2 identical over 12 bases. The CDR3 is 15 residues long. Germline assignment: CDR1 LNHDA and CDR2 SQIVND (reference sequence). CDR3 amino acids: CASSPSGRGYNELFF. The CDR3 region has the DNA TGTGCCAGTAGTCCTAGCGGGAGGGGGTACAATGAGCTGTTCTTC.

The CDR3 DNA reads TGTGCCAGCAGTTTAAGGCGATTACCGAACACCGGGGAGCTGTTTTTT. It specifies CASSLRRLPNTGELFF. The chain joins TRBV27 to TRBJ2-2; unclear D gene. CDR3 length equals 16 residues. Trimming took 2 bases from V and 0 from J, leaving 10 bases between them. The germline V gene encodes CDR1 MNHEY and CDR2 SMNVEV (reference sequence).

This rearrangement joins TRBV28 to TRBJ2-7; TRBD2 matches 11 bases. J lost 6 bases, V lost 3 bases, and 10 bases had no gene match. The germline V gene encodes CDR1 MDHEN and CDR2 SYDVKM. This CDR3 has 16 residues. CDR3 coding DNA: TGTGCCAGCAGTTTTAGCGGGAGGGGGGTAAAGGTCGAGCAGTACTTC. Amino acids: CASSFSGRGVKVEQYF.

This clonotype was recorded many times. This chain uses TRBV10-3 with TRBJ1-2; 9 bases fit TRBD1. Germline V gene lookup returns CDR1 ENHRY and CDR2 SYGVKD. The length of the CDR3 is 14 residues. V was pared by 6 bases and J by 7 bases, with 9 bases of the junction left unmatched. The CDR3 region is CAISSGTGSVGYTF. CDR3 nucleotides: TGTGCCATCAGCTCCGGGACAGGGTCCGTTGGCTACACCTTC.